The rows below give T cell receptor beta chains drawn from one sample of a study of beta chain features in type 1 diabetes. This table comes from immunoSEQ multiplex PCR, and its TCRdb copy is limited to in-frame clones, with some not included. The sample yields about 660,000 clones, around 15% seen once. Material: naive CD4+ T cells from blood. All receptors come from a man in his late teens or twenties with type 1 diabetes. The CDR3 runs from the conserved cysteine through the conserved F or W. D genes are given only for firm matches. Not all rows give a size; the values are once, few, many and, for expanded clones, a class.

J	V	D	size	DNA	CDR3
TRBJ2-7	TRBV7-9	-	-	TGTGCCAGCAGCAACGCGGGACCCCACGGGGCGGGTCGGTCCTACGAGCAGTACTTC	CASSNAGPHGAGRSYEQYF
TRBJ2-7	TRBV2	TRBD2	-	TGTGCCAGCAGTGTAGGTACTAGCGGGCCCGTTTACTTC	CASSVGTSGPVYF
TRBJ1-1	TRBV30	-	few	TGTGCCTGGAGTGTTAGGACGAACACTGAAGCTTTCTTT	CAWSVRTNTEAFF
TRBJ2-3	TRBV2	TRBD2	-	TGTGCCAGCAGTGAGCGGGTAGCGGGAAGCACAGATACGCAGTATTTT	CASSERVAGSTDTQYF
TRBJ1-5	TRBV15	-	-	TGTGCCACCAGCAGTCCCACAGGATCATGGTACAATCAGCCCCAGCATTTT	CATSSPTGSWYNQPQHF
TRBJ1-4	TRBV5-1	-	-	TGCGCCAGCAGCACCCTAGGCCGCCGGTCTAATGAAAAACTGTTTTTT	CASSTLGRRSNEKLFF
TRBJ2-4	TRBV5-1	TRBD2	-	TGCGCCAGCAGCTTGGGGGCTAGCGGGAGTAACATTCAGTACTTC	CASSLGASGSNIQYF
TRBJ1-6	TRBV30	-	few	TGTGCCTGGAGTGAAGTGTTGAGCTCCTATAATTCACCCCTCCACTTT	CAWSEVLSSYNSPLHF
TRBJ2-3	TRBV11-2	-	-	TGTGCCAGCAGCTTGGTAGATACGCAGTATTTT	CASSLVDTQYF
TRBJ2-7	TRBV9	-	few	TGTGCCAGCAGCGTAGGGGACGAGCAGTACTTC	CASSVGDEQYF
TRBJ2-1	TRBV14	-	few	TGTGCCAGCAGCCGGGCCATGGGAAGGTACAATGAGCAGTTCTTC	CASSRAMGRYNEQFF
TRBJ1-2	TRBV6-5	-	few	TGTGCCAGCAGTACACAATTTTCTAACTATGGCTACACCTTC	CASSTQFSNYGYTF
TRBJ1-1	TRBV12-5	-	-	TGTGCTAGTGGTTTGGTACGAGTCAGCCCCCGCGGTACTGAAGCTTTCTTT	CASGLVRVSPRGTEAFF
TRBJ1-4	TRBV29-1	-	-	TGCAGCGTGTACAGTGTAGGGGGTGAAAAACTGTTTTTT	CSVYSVGGEKLFF
TRBJ2-3	TRBV2	-	-	TGTGCCAGCAGTGCCGGGACCCTAGCCGGGGATACGCAGTATTTT	CASSAGTLAGDTQYF
TRBJ2-5	TRBV30	TRBD2	-	TGTGCCTGGAGTGCGGGGCTAGCGGGGAAACAAGAGACCCAGTACTTC	CAWSAGLAGKQETQYF
TRBJ2-1	TRBV4-1	-	-	TGCGCCAGCAGCCGAGAGGGGGGACAGTGGCGGGAGAGCGTCTACAATGAGCAGTTCTTC	CASSREGGQWRESVYNEQFF
TRBJ1-6	TRBV30	-	-	TGTGCCTGGATGTGGGGATCTGCACCCCTCCACTTT	CAWMWGSAPLHF
TRBJ2-1	TRBV7-9	TRBD2	few	TGTGCCAGCAGCCCAAGGAGGCGGGAGAGCTTCAATGAGCAGTTCTTC	CASSPRRRESFNEQFF
TRBJ1-1	TRBV6-4	TRBD1	once	TGTGCCAGCAGTGACTCACCCGGGACAGGGGGCAACACTGAAGCTTTCTTT	CASSDSPGTGGNTEAFF
TRBJ2-1	TRBV29-1	-	few	TGCAGCGCAGCTTCCATCTACAATGAGCAGTTCTTC	CSAASIYNEQFF
TRBJ2-5	TRBV7-9	TRBD1	few	TGTGCCAGCAGCACACGGACAGGGATTCGCGAGACCCAGTACTTC	CASSTRTGIRETQYF
TRBJ2-7	TRBV28	TRBD1	few	TGTGCCAGCAGTTTTGACAGGGGTCCCTACGAGCAGTACTTC	CASSFDRGPYEQYF
TRBJ2-3	TRBV6-1	-	few	TGTGCCAGCACTAGGGGAGATACGCAGTATTTT	CASTRGDTQYF
TRBJ2-7	TRBV5-1	TRBD2	-	TGCGCCAGCAGCTCGCCGACTAGCGGGGGTCCCTTCTCCTACGAGCAGTACTTC	CASSSPTSGGPFSYEQYF
TRBJ1-1	TRBV5-1	-	-	TGCGCCAGCAGCTTGGCCTTGGGACAGAACACTGAAGCTTTCTTT	CASSLALGQNTEAFF
TRBJ1-4	TRBV29-1	-	few	TGCAGCGTTCAAAGGCCCCCGGATGATGAAAAACTGTTTTTT	CSVQRPPDDEKLFF
TRBJ2-5	TRBV7-2	TRBD2	-	TGTGCCAGCAGCTCTAGCGGGGCTAAAGAGACCCAGTACTTC	CASSSSGAKETQYF
TRBJ2-4	TRBV30	-	few	TGTGCCTGGAGTTCCCCTAGGCGTAACATTCAGTACTTC	CAWSSPRRNIQYF
TRBJ2-3	TRBV4-1	-	few	TGCGCCAGCAGCCAATCCGTATATGATACGCAGTATTTT	CASSQSVYDTQYF
TRBJ1-2	TRBV18	-	few	TGTGCCAGCTCGTCTGGACAACTGGGCTACACCTTC	CASSSGQLGYTF
TRBJ1-1	TRBV30	TRBD1	few	TGTGCCTGGGGGGGACAGGGATTGAGCTTGGCTTTCTTT	CAWGGQGLSLAFF
TRBJ2-1	TRBV20-1	-	few	TGCAGTGCTAGTCGGAATGAGCAGTTCTTC	CSASRNEQFF
TRBJ2-3	TRBV19	-	-	TGTGCCAGTAGAGGGACCTCTACAGATACGCAGTATTTT	CASRGTSTDTQYF
TRBJ2-3	TRBV4-3	-	few	TGCGCCAGCAGCCAAGATGCCGGGGGCTTCACAGATACGCAGTATTTT	CASSQDAGGFTDTQYF
TRBJ2-1	TRBV7-9	-	-	TGTGCCAGCAGCTTGGACTCCTACAATGAGCAGTTCTTC	CASSLDSYNEQFF
TRBJ2-3	TRBV2	-	-	TGTGCCAGCAGGGTAGGGCGGGCAGATACGCAGTATTTT	CASRVGRADTQYF
TRBJ2-3	TRBV25-1	TRBD1	-	TGTGCCAGCAGTGAGTTCCGGGACAGGGCCTACGCAGATACGCAGTATTTT	CASSEFRDRAYADTQYF
TRBJ2-7	TRBV30	-	-	TGTGCCGCGGGGGCCGCCTACGAGCAGTACTTC	CAAGAAYEQYF
TRBJ1-1	TRBV18	-	-	TGTGCCAGCTCACCGGACGGGAGGAACACTGAAGCTTTCTTT	CASSPDGRNTEAFF
TRBJ1-5	TRBV28	TRBD1	-	TGTGCCAGCAGCTACTCCACAGGGGGCGGTCAGCCCCAGCATTTT	CASSYSTGGGQPQHF
TRBJ2-5	TRBV28	-	-	TGTGCCAGCAGTTTACCCCACCAAGAGACCCAGTACTTC	CASSLPHQETQYF
TRBJ1-3	TRBV30	TRBD1	-	TGTGCCTGGGGGGGGACAGTCGGCACCATATATTTT	CAWGGTVGTIYF
TRBJ2-7	TRBV7-8	TRBD2	-	TGTGCCAGCAGCTTAGATAATTGGACCGGCTCGGGGGGCTACGAGCAGTACTTC	CASSLDNWTGSGGYEQYF
TRBJ2-5	TRBV27	-	few	TGTGCCAGCAGTTTGTTAAGGGGGGAGACCCAGTACTTC	CASSLLRGETQYF
TRBJ1-3	TRBV29-1	TRBD1	few	TGCAGCGTCCGACAGGGAGGGGACACCATATATTTT	CSVRQGGDTIYF
TRBJ1-1	TRBV6-1	-	few	TGTGCCAGCACCCGATCCGGTGGGAGGGAAGCTTTCTTT	CASTRSGGREAFF
TRBJ2-1	TRBV30	-	-	TGTGCCTGGAGTCCAAGGGGTTTTGAGCAGTTCTTC	CAWSPRGFEQFF
TRBJ2-3	TRBV6-5	-	few	TGTGCCAGCAGTTACCCGGGGGCAGATACGCAGTATTTT	CASSYPGADTQYF
TRBJ1-1	TRBV5-1	-	few	TGCGCCAGCAGCTTGGTCGGGGAGAACACTGAAGCTTTCTTT	CASSLVGENTEAFF
TRBJ1-1	TRBV19	-	-	TGTGCCAGTAGTAGGGACCCCAGGAACACTGAAGCTTTCTTT	CASSRDPRNTEAFF
TRBJ2-7	TRBV7-2	-	-	TGTGCCAGCAGCTTAGCATCACAGTCAACCTTC	CASSLASQSTF
TRBJ1-1	TRBV7-9	-	few	TGTGCCAGCAGCTTTTCGGGAGGAAAAACTGAAGCTTTCTTT	CASSFSGGKTEAFF
TRBJ1-1	TRBV30	TRBD1	few	TGTGCCTGGGAACAGGGGTGGTACACTGAAGCTTTCTTT	CAWEQGWYTEAFF
TRBJ2-1	TRBV7-9	TRBD2	-	TGTGCCAGCACCCCCTGGGGAGCGGGAGGTAACAATGAGCAGTTCTTC	CASTPWGAGGNNEQFF
TRBJ1-6	TRBV19	-	-	TGTGCCAGTACGGGCAGGCCGGATTCACCCCTCCACTTT	CASTGRPDSPLHF
TRBJ1-2	TRBV20-1	-	-	TGCAGTGCTAGTGGATCGTACTACACCTTC	CSASGSYYTF
TRBJ1-1	TRBV7-9	TRBD1	few	TGTGCCAGCAGCTTGCAGGGGGGAAACACTGAAGCTTTCTTT	CASSLQGGNTEAFF
TRBJ2-6	TRBV5-1	TRBD2	few	TGCGCCAGCAGCTTGCCCTATGCGGGAGGCAGAGTCTCTGGGGCCAACGTCCTGACTTTC	CASSLPYAGGRVSGANVLTF
TRBJ2-7	TRBV6-5	TRBD1	few	TGTGCCAGCAGTCTCCCGGGACAGGGCTACGAGCAGTACTTC	CASSLPGQGYEQYF